This T cell receptor (beta chain) was captured in a study of shared clonotypes between healthy human individuals. Notes on the study in general: Blood was the sole source, and tissue repertoires probably differ. When naive CD4 clonotypes were compared across a few donors, around 5% were shared.

The protocol was immunoSEQ multiplex PCR, while the TCRdb copy is restricted to in-frame clones and leaves out a portion. The repertoire includes around 1.4 million clones, approximately 98.5% of them detected once, and approximately 0.4% sits in the top ten. On this clone: Its antigen is unknown. Other nucleotide sequences from this sample produce the same CDR3.

This CDR3 region has 15 residues. Germline V lookup: CDR1 KGHSH, CDR2 LQKENI. J was trimmed by 1 base and V by 2 bases; bases with no gene match: 1. This rearrangement joins TRBV18 to TRBJ2-5; 10 nucleotides agree with TRBD2. The receptor comes from a young man in good health. Sequences were obtained from naive CD4+ T cells sorted from blood. The sample's subset: CD45RA+ positively selected. The CDR3 DNA follows: TGTGCCAGCTCACCAGGACTAGCGGTCCAAGAGACCCAGTACTTC. Amino acid sequence: CASSPGLAVQETQYF.